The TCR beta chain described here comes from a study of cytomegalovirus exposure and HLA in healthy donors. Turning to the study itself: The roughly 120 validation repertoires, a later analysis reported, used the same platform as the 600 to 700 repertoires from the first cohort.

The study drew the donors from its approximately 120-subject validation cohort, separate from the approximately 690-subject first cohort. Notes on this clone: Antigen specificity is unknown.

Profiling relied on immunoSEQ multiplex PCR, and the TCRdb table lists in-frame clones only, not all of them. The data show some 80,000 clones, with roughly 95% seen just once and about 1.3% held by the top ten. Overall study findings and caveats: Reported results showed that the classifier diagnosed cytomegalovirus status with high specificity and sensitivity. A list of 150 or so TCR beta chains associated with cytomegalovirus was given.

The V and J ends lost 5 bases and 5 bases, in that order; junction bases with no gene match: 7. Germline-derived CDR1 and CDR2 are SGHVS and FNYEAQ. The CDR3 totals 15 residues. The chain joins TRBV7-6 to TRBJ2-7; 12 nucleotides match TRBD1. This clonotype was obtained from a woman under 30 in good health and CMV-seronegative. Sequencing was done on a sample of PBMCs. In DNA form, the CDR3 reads TGTGCCAGCAGCCCGGGGACAGGGGGCATCAACGAGCAGTACTTC. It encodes CASSPGTGGINEQYF.